Below, 3 T cell receptor beta chains from the same sample are listed, as sequenced in a study of beta chain features in type 1 diabetes. The isolated RNA, all of it, was reverse transcribed, so expressed TCRB transcripts were what got sequenced. Measured with immunoSEQ multiplex PCR; TCRdb has only the in-frame clones, and not every one. The table includes about 360,000 clones, around 12% detected once. The material sequenced was naive CD4+ T cells from blood. Receptors were obtained from a man aged 18 to 29 in good health.

The chain is built from TRBV30 and TRBJ1-1; 8 positions agree with TRBD1. This CDR3 is 13 amino acids long. V lost 4 bases to trimming and J lost 8 bases; unmatched junction nucleotides: 9. Germline V gene lookup returns CDR1 GTSNPN and CDR2 SVGIG (reference sequence). DNA of the CDR3: TGTGCCTGGACTGGACAGGGTCGCATAGAAGCTTTCTTT. The encoded protein is CAWTGQGRIEAFF.

This rearrangement joins TRBV11-2 to TRBJ2-5; TRBD1 matches 7 bases. Trimming at V came to 1 base and at J to 2 bases, leaving 7 bases not matched to a gene. The CDR3 is made up of 16 amino acids. CDR1 SGHAT and CDR2 FQNNGV come from the germline V gene. This chain's CDR3 is CASSLVTGAVQETQYF. CDR3 coding DNA: TGTGCCAGCAGCTTAGTTACAGGGGCTGTACAAGAGACCCAGTACTTC.

This clone was counted between two and nine times. CDR3 sequence reads: CASSLGALRETQYF. The DNA for the CDR3 is TGCGCCAGCAGCTTGGGTGCCTTGAGGGAGACCCAGTACTTC. The V gene is TRBV5-1, the J gene TRBJ2-5; D remains unclear. The germline gives CDR1 SGHRS, CDR2 YFSETQ. V was cut by 0 bases and J by 5 bases, with 11 bases left in between. CDR3 size: 14 residues.